These 8 T cell receptor beta chains came from one sample sequenced in a study of T-cell memory formation after mild COVID-19. Each CDR3 protein is one row after TCRdb ran MiXCR on the 5' RACE reads. The sample lists more than 120,000 distinct CDR3 sequences; about 5.5% were seen once. The sample taken for sequencing was PBMCs or a T cell subset sorted from them (not recorded which). These receptors came from an adult woman who had mild COVID-19 (a few samples of this study predate the infection). Cell type and time point are not known.

This clonotype was seen many times. This chain uses TRBV15 with TRBJ1-5, with unresolved D. The germline gives CDR1 LNHNV, CDR2 YYDKDF (reference sequence). This CDR3 has 12 amino acids. V was cut by 0 bases and J by 7 bases, with 4 bases left in between. The CDR3 reads CATSRDFQPQHF. CDR3 nucleotides: TGTGCCACCAGCAGAGATTTCCAGCCCCAGCATTTT.

The V and J genes are TRBV5-1 and TRBJ1-1, with D perhaps TRBD1 (5 bases). Germline CDR1 and CDR2: SGHRS and YFSETQ. This CDR3 is built from 15 residues. The V and J ends lost 0 bases and 0 bases respectively, with 9 bases between them. CDR3 DNA: TGCGCCAGCAGCTTGGAATGGGGGGTGAACACTGAAGCTTTCTTT. This translates into CASSLEWGVNTEAFF. Filled out from reference TRBV5-1 and TRBJ1-1, the complete variable domain reads KAGVTQTPRYLIKTRGQQVTLSCSPISGHRSVSWYQQTPGQGLQFLFEYFSETQRNKGNFPGRFSGRQFSNSRSEMNVSTLELGDSALYLCASSLEWGVNTEAFFGQGTRLTVV.

This clonotype was seen a handful of times. The chain carries TRBV12-3 or TRBV12-4 and TRBJ2-3, with D perhaps matching TRBD1 (6 bases). Trimming shortened V by 3 bases and J by 2 bases, and 12 bases separated the two germline ends. CDR3 length: 15 amino acids. The CDR3 nucleotides read TGTGCCAGCAGTTTTCAGGGGTCTCTCACAGATACGCAGTATTTT. Translating gives CASSFQGSLTDTQYF.

At least ten counts were recorded for this clonotype. V gene TRBV5-1 combines with J gene TRBJ2-1; 8 bases agree with TRBD2. V lost 0 bases to trimming and J lost 8 bases; unmatched junction nucleotides: 7. The CDR3 extends over 15 amino acids. Germline lookup yields CDR1 SGHRS and CDR2 YFSETQ. The CDR3 DNA follows: TGCGCCAGCAGCTTGGGTAGCGGGGCTGGGGATGAGCAGTTCTTC. This encodes CASSLGSGAGDEQFF.

The chain uses TRBV7-2 and TRBJ2-3; 7 bases line up with TRBD2. Germline V gives CDR1 SGHTA, CDR2 FQGNSA. The CDR3 is 16 residues long. V lost 4 bases and J lost 0; bases outside the gene matches: 7. CDR3 in DNA: TGTGCCAGCAGCTCCTCTAGCGGACAAAGCACAGATACGCAGTATTTT. Protein product: CASSSSSGQSTDTQYF.

This clonotype was found many times. The J gene is TRBJ2-5, the V gene TRBV5-1; D remains unclear. Germline V gives CDR1 SGHRS, CDR2 YFSETQ. The CDR3 totals 12 residues. V lost 1 base and J 5 bases, leaving 6 bases between the germline ends. The CDR3 DNA reads TGCGCCAGCAGCTTGTCACAGGAGACCCAGTACTTC. This gives the protein CASSLSQETQYF.

This clonotype showed up many times. This chain links TRBV7-9 with TRBJ2-1; tentative D call: TRBD2 (5 bases). Trimming left V 5 bases short and J 5 bases short, with 22 bases between. CDR3 length equals 17 residues. The germline V gene encodes CDR1 SEHNR and CDR2 FQNEAQ (reference sequence). The CDR3 region is CASSQDSSSMGNNEQFF. CDR3 DNA sequence: TGTGCCAGCAGCCAGGACTCGAGTAGCATGGGAAACAATGAGCAGTTCTTC.

This clonotype was seen repeatedly, ten times or more. The chain has TRBV5-1 and TRBJ2-7, with a tentative D call TRBD1 (5 bases). CDR3 length: 13 residues. Trimming pared 5 bases from V and 0 bases from J, leaving 9 bases between. Per the germline V gene, CDR1 is SGHRS and CDR2 is YFSETQ. CDR3 DNA sequence: TGCGCCAGCAGTCAGGACAACTCCTACGAGCAGTACTTC. It yields the protein CASSQDNSYEQYF. The complete variable domain, with remaining parts taken from reference TRBV5-1 and TRBJ2-7, reads KAGVTQTPRYLIKTRGQQVTLSCSPISGHRSVSWYQQTPGQGLQFLFEYFSETQRNKGNFPGRFSGRQFSNSRSEMNVSTLELGDSALYLCASSQDNSYEQYFGPGTRLTVT.